The 16 T cell receptor beta chains below all came from one sample that was sequenced in a study of T cells expressing NK-cell markers. TCRdb re-called the 5' RACE reads; one entry per CDR3 protein, DNA not given. The sample table includes 400,000 to 500,000 distinct CDR3 sequences. Sequencing used blood T cells: a sorted CD56 or NKG2C T cell subset, CD4+ or CD8+ T cells, or bulk PBMC T cells (not recorded which). These receptors were taken from a woman aged 18-70 years in good health.

The rearrangement joins TRBV28 to TRBJ2-5; with no DNA, the TCRdb D assignment of TRBD2 cannot be verified. Germline assignment: CDR1 MDHEN and CDR2 SYDVKM. The CDR3 runs 14 residues. The CDR3 is CASSFIWREETQYF.

This chain connects TRBV12-3 or TRBV12-4 to TRBJ2-2; as DNA is missing, the TRBD2 call by TCRdb cannot be tested. The CDR3 length is 13 residues. The CDR3 is CASSSGGAGELFF.

The rearrangement uses TRBV14 and TRBJ2-3. CDR1 is SGHDN and CDR2 is FVKESK in the germline V gene. The CDR3 extends over 17 amino acids. The CDR3 is CASSRTTVSASTDTQYF.

The gene calls are TRBV5-1 and TRBJ1-1; TCRdb picks TRBD1, but there is no DNA to check that call. In germline, CDR1 is SGHRS, CDR2 YFSETQ. This CDR3 spans 12 amino acids. CDR3 loop: CASSLDGTRAFF.

This chain links TRBV19 with TRBJ2-1; TCRdb gives TRBD1 as the D gene, but with no DNA this cannot be confirmed. Looked up from germline, CDR1 is LNHDA and CDR2 is SQIVND (reference sequence). The length of the CDR3 is 14 residues. CDR3 sequence reads: CASTGTGEGNEQFF. The variable domain in full, with the rest retrieved from reference TRBV19 and TRBJ2-1, is DGGITQSPKYLFRKEGQNVTLSCEQNLNHDAMYWYRQDPGQGLRLIYYSQIVNDFQKGDIAEGYSVSREKKESFPLTVTSAQKNPTAFYLCASTGTGEGNEQFFGPGTRLTVL.

J is TRBJ2-2 and V is TRBV7-2; the D gene TCRdb calls, TRBD2, cannot be checked with no DNA. Germline V lookup: CDR1 SGHTA, CDR2 FQGNSA. CDR3 length equals 17 residues. This CDR3 is CASSLVSLAGVSGELFF.

The J gene is TRBJ2-1, the V gene TRBV4-3; TCRdb designates TRBD1, a call that cannot be tested without DNA. This CDR3 has 18 amino acids. From germline, CDR1 is LGHNA and CDR2 YSLEER. Here the CDR3 reads CASSQGLGTGGPYNEQFF.

The chain uses TRBV29-1 and TRBJ2-2; as DNA is missing, the TRBD1 call by TCRdb cannot be tested. Germline V lookup: CDR1 SQVTM, CDR2 ANQGSEA. This CDR3 has 14 residues. CDR3 sequence reads: CSVQTGVGTGELFF.

V gene TRBV12-3 or TRBV12-4 combines with J gene TRBJ2-7; TCRdb's D gene call, TRBD2, goes unchecked for lack of DNA. The length of the CDR3 is 15 residues. This CDR3 is CASRTLAGGPYEQYF.

The J gene is TRBJ2-1, the V gene TRBV12-3 or TRBV12-4; the TCRdb call, TRBD1, lacks DNA for checking. The CDR3 has 14 residues. The CDR3 spells CASRKTGIYNEQFF.

This sequence joins TRBV9 and TRBJ2-1. CDR1 is SGDLS, CDR2 YYNGEE, per germline. The CDR3 has 15 amino acids. This CDR3 is CASSVRSLDTREQFF.

The chain carries TRBV4-2 and TRBJ2-5; TCRdb calls TRBD2, which cannot be checked without DNA. The CDR3 consists of 15 residues. Germline CDR1 LGHNA, CDR2 YNFKEQ. This CDR3 reads CASSQDGSGGETQYF.

This sequence joins TRBV18 and TRBJ1-1. The CDR3 runs to 14 residues. The germline gives CDR1 KGHSH, CDR2 LQKENI. This chain's CDR3 is CASSPVGPNTEAFF.

This rearrangement joins TRBV20-1 to TRBJ1-1; TCRdb calls TRBD1, which cannot be checked without DNA. The V gene's germline CDR1 is DFQATT and CDR2 SNEGSKA (reference sequence). The CDR3 extends over 12 amino acids. The CDR3 spells CSADRGSAEAFF.

This chain joins TRBV3-1 and TRBJ2-1; as DNA is missing, the TRBD1 call by TCRdb cannot be tested. The germline V gene encodes CDR1 LGHDT and CDR2 YNNKEL (reference sequence). The CDR3 totals 16 residues. The CDR3 is CASSRNEGGLGNEQFF.

The V call is TRBV29-1, the J call TRBJ2-1; absent DNA, TCRdb's TRBD1 call cannot be checked. Per the germline V gene, CDR1 is SQVTM and CDR2 is ANQGSEA. The CDR3 totals 15 residues. This CDR3 is CSVVSGLNSYNEQFF.